This T cell receptor beta chain emerged from a study of shared clonotypes between healthy human individuals. The J segment lost 5 bases and the V segment lost 7 bases, leaving 10 bases of the junction unmatched. Germline CDR1 SQVTM, CDR2 ANQGSEA. The CDR3 has 13 residues. TCRdb's copy holds only in-frame clones and misses some; the assay was immunoSEQ multiplex PCR. Of about 2.2 million clones listed, over 85% are singletons. The naive CD8 population came from CD45RO-negative cells selected for CCR7, without terminally differentiated effector memory CD45RA+ cells. The chain links TRBV29-1 to TRBJ1-1; TRBD1 agrees at 7 bases. This sequence was found in a man in his late teens or twenties in good health. Some clones in this sample may be carry-over from other donors' samples. The specimen was naive CD8+ T cells from PBMCs. The CDR3 DNA sequence: TGCAGCGCCCGACAGGGTCTAAGTACTGAAGCTTTCTTT. Amino acid sequence: CSARQGLSTEAFF.